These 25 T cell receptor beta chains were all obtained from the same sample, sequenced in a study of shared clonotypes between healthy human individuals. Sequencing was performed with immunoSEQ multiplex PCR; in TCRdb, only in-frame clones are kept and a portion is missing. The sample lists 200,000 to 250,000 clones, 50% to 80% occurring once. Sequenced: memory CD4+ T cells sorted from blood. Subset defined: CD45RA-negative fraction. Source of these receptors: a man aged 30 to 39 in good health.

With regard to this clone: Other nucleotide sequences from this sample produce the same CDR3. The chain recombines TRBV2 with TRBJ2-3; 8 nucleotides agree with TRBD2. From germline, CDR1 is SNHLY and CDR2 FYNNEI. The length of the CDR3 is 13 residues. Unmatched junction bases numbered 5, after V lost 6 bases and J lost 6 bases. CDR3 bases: TGTGCCAGCAGCGGGACTAGGGGGGATACGCAGTATTTT. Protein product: CASSGTRGDTQYF.

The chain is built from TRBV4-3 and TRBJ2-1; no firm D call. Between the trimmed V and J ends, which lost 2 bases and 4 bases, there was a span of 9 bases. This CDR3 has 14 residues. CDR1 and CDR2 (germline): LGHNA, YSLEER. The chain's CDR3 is CASSQYGVYNEQFF. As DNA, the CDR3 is TGCGCCAGCAGCCAATATGGAGTTTACAATGAGCAGTTCTTC.

CDR3 DNA sequence: TGTGCCAGCAGACCTAGGGACAGGGACTTTAGAGGCAATCAGCCCCAGCATTTT. Translating gives CASRPRDRDFRGNQPQHF. The chain uses TRBV7-2 and TRBJ1-5; 9 bases align to TRBD1. Germline CDR1 and CDR2: SGHTA and FQGNSA. The CDR3 length is 18 residues. Losses at the gene ends were 6 bases for V and 2 bases for J; bases not matched to a gene: 14.

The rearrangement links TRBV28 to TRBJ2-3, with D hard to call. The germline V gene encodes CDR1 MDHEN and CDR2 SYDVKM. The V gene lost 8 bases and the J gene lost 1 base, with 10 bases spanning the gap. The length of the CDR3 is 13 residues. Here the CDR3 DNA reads TGTGCCAGCCGTAAGACGGGCACAGATACGCAGTATTTT. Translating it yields CASRKTGTDTQYF.

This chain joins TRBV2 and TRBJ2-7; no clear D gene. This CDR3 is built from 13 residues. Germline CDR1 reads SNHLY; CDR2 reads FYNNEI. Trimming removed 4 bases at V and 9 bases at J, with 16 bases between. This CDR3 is CASSAAAVRWQYF. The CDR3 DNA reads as TGTGCCAGCAGTGCGGCGGCGGTACGGTGGCAGTACTTC.

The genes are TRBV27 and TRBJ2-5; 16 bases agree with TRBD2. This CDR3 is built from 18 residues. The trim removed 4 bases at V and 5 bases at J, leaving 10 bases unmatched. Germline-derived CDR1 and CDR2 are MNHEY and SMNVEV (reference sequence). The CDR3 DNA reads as TGTGCCAGCAGTTCCGATTTGGGACTAGCGGGAGGGGGTGAGACCCAGTACTTC. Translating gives CASSSDLGLAGGGETQYF.

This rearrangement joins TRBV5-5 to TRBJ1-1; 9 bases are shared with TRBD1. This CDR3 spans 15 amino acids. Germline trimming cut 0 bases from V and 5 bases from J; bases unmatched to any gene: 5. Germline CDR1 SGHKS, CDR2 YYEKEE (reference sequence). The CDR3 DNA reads TGTGCCAGCAGCTTGGGACAGGGGGTGTGGACTGAAGCTTTCTTT. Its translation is CASSLGQGVWTEAFF.

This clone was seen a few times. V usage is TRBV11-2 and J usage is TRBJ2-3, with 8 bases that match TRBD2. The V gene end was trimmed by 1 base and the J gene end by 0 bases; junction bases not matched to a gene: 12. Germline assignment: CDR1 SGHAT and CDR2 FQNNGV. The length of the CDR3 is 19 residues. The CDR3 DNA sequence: TGTGCCAGCAGCTTAGCCCCAGGAGGAAGCGGGGGTAGCACAGATACGCAGTATTTT. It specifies CASSLAPGGSGGSTDTQYF.

DNA of the CDR3: TGTGCCAGCAGCTCGGCGGGACTAGCGGAAGAGACCCAGTACTTC. Its translation is CASSSAGLAEETQYF. The chain recombines TRBV5-5 with TRBJ2-5; 11 bases are a match to TRBD2. CDR1 is SGHKS, CDR2 YYEKEE, per germline (reference sequence). V shed 3 bases and J 3 bases; nucleotides not matched to a gene: 4. The CDR3 is made up of 15 amino acids. Filled out from reference TRBV5-5 and TRBJ2-5, the complete variable domain reads DAGVTQSPTHLIKTRGQQVTLRCSPISGHKSVSWYQQVLGQGPQFIFQYYEKEERGRGNFPDRFSARQFPNYSSELNVNALLLGDSALYLCASSSAGLAEETQYFGPGTRLLVL.

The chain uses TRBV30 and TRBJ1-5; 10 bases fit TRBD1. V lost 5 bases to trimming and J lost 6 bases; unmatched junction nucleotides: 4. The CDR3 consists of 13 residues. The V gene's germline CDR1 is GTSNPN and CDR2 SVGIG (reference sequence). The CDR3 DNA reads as TGTGCCTGGGGACAGGGGGGTCCTCAGCCCCAGCATTTT. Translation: CAWGQGGPQPQHF.

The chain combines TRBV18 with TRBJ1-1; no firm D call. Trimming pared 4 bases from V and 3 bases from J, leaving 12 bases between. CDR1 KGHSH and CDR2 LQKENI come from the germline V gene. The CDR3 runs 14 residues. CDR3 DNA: TGTGCCAGCTCACAAACCTCTACGGACACTGAAGCTTTCTTT. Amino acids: CASSQTSTDTEAFF.

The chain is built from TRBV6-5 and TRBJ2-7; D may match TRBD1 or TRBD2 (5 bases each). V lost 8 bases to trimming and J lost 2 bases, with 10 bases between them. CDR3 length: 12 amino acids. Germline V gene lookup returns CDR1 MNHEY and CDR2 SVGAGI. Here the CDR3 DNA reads TGTGCCAGCGGGGGTAACCCCTACGAGCAGTACTTC. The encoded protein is CASGGNPYEQYF.

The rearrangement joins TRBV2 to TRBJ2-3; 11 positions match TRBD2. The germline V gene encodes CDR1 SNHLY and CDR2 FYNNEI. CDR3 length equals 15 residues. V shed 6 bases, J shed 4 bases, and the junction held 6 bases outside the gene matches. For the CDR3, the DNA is TGTGCCAGCAGCCCGACTAGCGGGAACTCAGATACGCAGTATTTT. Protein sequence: CASSPTSGNSDTQYF.

CDR3 amino acids: CASSPPGLAGVSEQFF. The CDR3 bases are TGTGCCAGCTCACCACCGGGACTAGCGGGAGTTAGTGAGCAGTTCTTC. The chain has TRBV18 and TRBJ2-1; 14 positions agree with TRBD2. V shed 0 bases and J 9 bases; nucleotides not matched to a gene: 4. The CDR3 totals 16 residues. Looked up from germline, CDR1 is KGHSH and CDR2 is LQKENI.

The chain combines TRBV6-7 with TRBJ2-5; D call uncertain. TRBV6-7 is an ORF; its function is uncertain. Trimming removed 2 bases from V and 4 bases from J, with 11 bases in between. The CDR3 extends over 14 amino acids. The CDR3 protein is CASSYGPKRETQYF. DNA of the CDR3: TGTGCCAGCAGTTACGGTCCGAAAAGAGAGACCCAGTACTTC.

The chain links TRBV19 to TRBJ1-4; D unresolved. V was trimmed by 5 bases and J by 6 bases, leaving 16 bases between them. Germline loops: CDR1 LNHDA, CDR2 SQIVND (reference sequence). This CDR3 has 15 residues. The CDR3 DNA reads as TGTGCCAGTAGTTCGACGGGAGGGAGTTATGAAAAACTGTTTTTT. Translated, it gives CASSSTGGSYEKLFF.

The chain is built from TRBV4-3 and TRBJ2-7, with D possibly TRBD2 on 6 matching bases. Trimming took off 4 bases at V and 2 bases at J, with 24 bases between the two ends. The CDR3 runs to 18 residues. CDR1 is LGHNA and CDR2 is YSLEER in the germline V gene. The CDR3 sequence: CASSRSYAGSGATYEQYF. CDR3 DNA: TGCGCCAGCAGCCGAAGTTACGCAGGTTCGGGAGCAACCTACGAGCAGTACTTC.

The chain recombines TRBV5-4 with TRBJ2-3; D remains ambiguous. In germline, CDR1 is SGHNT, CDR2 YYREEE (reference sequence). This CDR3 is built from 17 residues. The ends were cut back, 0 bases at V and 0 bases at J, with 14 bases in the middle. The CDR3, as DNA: TGTGCCAGCAGCTTGGGAGACCGCCTCCCTAGCACAGATACGCAGTATTTT. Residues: CASSLGDRLPSTDTQYF.

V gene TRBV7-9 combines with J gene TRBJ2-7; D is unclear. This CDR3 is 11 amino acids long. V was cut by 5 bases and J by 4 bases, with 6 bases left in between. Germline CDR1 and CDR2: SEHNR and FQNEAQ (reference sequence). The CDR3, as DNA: TGTGCCAGCAGCACCATTTACGAGCAGTACTTC. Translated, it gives CASSTIYEQYF.

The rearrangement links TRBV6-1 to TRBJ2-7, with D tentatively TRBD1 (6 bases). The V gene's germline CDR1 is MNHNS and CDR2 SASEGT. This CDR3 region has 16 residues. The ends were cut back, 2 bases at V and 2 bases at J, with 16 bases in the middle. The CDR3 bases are TGTGCCAGCAGTGAACAGGCGCGCACAGGGCCCTACGAGCAGTACTTC. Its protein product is CASSEQARTGPYEQYF.

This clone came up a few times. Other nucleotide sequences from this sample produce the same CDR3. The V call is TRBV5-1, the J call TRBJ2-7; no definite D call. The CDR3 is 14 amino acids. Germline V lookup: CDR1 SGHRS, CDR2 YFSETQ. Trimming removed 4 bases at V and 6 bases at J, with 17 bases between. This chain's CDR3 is CASSQGRVSGEQYF. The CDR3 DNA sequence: TGCGCCAGCAGCCAAGGCCGGGTTTCGGGCGAGCAGTACTTC.

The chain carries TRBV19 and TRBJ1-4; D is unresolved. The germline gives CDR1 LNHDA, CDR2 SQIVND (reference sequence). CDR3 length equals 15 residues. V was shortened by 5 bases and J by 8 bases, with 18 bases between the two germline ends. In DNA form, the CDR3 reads TGTGCCAGTAGTCGGAGCTCCTCGTTCGTAGAAAAACTGTTTTTT. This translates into CASSRSSSFVEKLFF. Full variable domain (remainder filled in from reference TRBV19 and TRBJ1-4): DGGITQSPKYLFRKEGQNVTLSCEQNLNHDAMYWYRQDPGQGLRLIYYSQIVNDFQKGDIAEGYSVSREKKESFPLTVTSAQKNPTAFYLCASSRSSSFVEKLFFGSGTQLSVL.

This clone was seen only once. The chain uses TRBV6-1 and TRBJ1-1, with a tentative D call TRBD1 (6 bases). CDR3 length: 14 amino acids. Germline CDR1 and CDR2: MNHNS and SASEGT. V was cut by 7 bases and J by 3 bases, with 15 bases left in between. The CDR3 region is CASNHGGLYTEAFF. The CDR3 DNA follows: TGTGCCAGCAATCATGGGGGGCTCTACACTGAAGCTTTCTTT.

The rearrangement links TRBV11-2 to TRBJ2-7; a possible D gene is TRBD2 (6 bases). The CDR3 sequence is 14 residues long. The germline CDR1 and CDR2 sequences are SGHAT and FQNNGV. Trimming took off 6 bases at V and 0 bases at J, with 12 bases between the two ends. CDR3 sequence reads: CASRTGGSSYEQYF. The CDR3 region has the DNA TGTGCCAGCAGGACTGGAGGGAGCTCCTACGAGCAGTACTTC.

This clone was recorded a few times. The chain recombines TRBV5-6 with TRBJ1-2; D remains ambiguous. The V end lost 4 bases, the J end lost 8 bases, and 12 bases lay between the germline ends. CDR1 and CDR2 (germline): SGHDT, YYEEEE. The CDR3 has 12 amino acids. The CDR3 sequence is CASSIRGPGYTF. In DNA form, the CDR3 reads TGTGCCAGCAGCATACGTGGTCCCGGCTACACCTTC.